The 17 T cell receptor beta chains below all came from one sample that was sequenced in a study of blood T cell repertoires in COVID-19. Clones were read by immunoSEQ multiplex PCR, and TCRdb kept only the in-frame ones, dropping some. The data contain over 45,000 clones, about four fifths of them singletons. The source material was peripheral blood. The receptor source for this set is a man in his 70s with active COVID-19.

V gene TRBV7-2 combines with J gene TRBJ1-2; D not certain. The CDR3 sequence is 13 residues long. Germline V lookup: CDR1 SGHTA, CDR2 FQGNSA. The V gene lost 3 bases and the J gene lost 0 bases, with 5 bases spanning the gap. Here the CDR3 DNA reads TGTGCCAGCAGCTTCACTCCTAACTATGGCTACACCTTC. It is translated as CASSFTPNYGYTF.

The chain carries TRBV6-6 and TRBJ1-4; maybe TRBD1 (5 bases). CDR3 length equals 14 residues. Trimming took off 6 bases at V and 8 bases at J, with 16 bases between the two ends. The germline CDR1 and CDR2 sequences are MNHNY and SVGAGI (reference sequence). The CDR3 protein is CASRTGGREEKLFF. The CDR3 DNA reads as TGTGCCAGCAGAACGGGGGGAAGAGAGGAAAAACTGTTTTTT.

The chain combines TRBV11-2 with TRBJ2-1; 10 nucleotides line up with TRBD2. CDR1 and CDR2 (germline): SGHAT, FQNNGV. The CDR3 consists of 16 residues. Losses at the gene ends were 5 bases for V and 8 bases for J; bases not matched to a gene: 12. CDR3 sequence reads: CASSKQPSGSRDEQFF. CDR3 sequence (DNA): TGTGCCAGCAGCAAACAACCTAGCGGGAGTCGCGATGAGCAGTTCTTC.

This clone occurred once. The rearrangement uses TRBV19 and TRBJ1-5; D remains ambiguous. The CDR3 sequence is 15 residues long. Germline loops: CDR1 LNHDA, CDR2 SQIVND (reference sequence). V was pared by 9 bases and J by 1 base, with 16 bases between. This CDR3 reads CASLPGSSSNQPQHF. Here the CDR3 DNA reads TGTGCCAGCCTTCCGGGGAGTTCAAGCAATCAGCCCCAGCATTTT. The entire variable domain, with the rest obtained from reference TRBV19 and TRBJ1-5, is as follows: DGGITQSPKYLFRKEGQNVTLSCEQNLNHDAMYWYRQDPGQGLRLIYYSQIVNDFQKGDIAEGYSVSREKKESFPLTVTSAQKNPTAFYLCASLPGSSSNQPQHFGDGTRLSIL.

V is TRBV14 and J is TRBJ2-5; 7 nucleotides line up with TRBD2. CDR1 SGHDN and CDR2 FVKESK come from the germline V gene. Trimming cost V 3 bases and J 7 bases; bases outside gene matches: 11. The length of the CDR3 is 15 residues. The CDR3 nucleotides read TGTGCCAGCAGCCAGGGACTACCTGGGGTCGGGACCCAGTACTTC. It is translated as CASSQGLPGVGTQYF.

The chain uses TRBV19 and TRBJ1-5, with a weak D call TRBD1 (6 bases). The CDR3 spans 13 residues. Germline V gives CDR1 LNHDA, CDR2 SQIVND (reference sequence). V was trimmed by 1 base and J by 6 bases, leaving 7 bases between them. The CDR3 DNA reads as TGTGCCAGTAGTATAGGCAGGGGTCAGCCCCAGCATTTT. This gives the protein CASSIGRGQPQHF.

The CDR3 DNA reads as TGTGCCAGCAGTTTACAAAAGGCAGGGAATGAAGCTTTCTTT. It yields the protein CASSLQKAGNEAFF. V and J are TRBV27 and TRBJ1-1; TRBD1 is a possible D gene (5 bases). The germline V and J ends were trimmed by 2 bases and 7 bases, with 14 bases remaining between them. Germline loops: CDR1 MNHEY, CDR2 SMNVEV (reference sequence). CDR3 length: 14 residues.

This clone appeared once. The CDR3 region has the DNA TGTGCCATCAGTGAGTCGACCGGGGTGGGCACTGAAGCTTTCTTT. Its protein is CAISESTGVGTEAFF. The V gene is TRBV10-3, the J gene TRBJ1-1; D ambiguous. V gave up 0 bases and J gave up 4 bases, with 12 bases separating them. The CDR3 consists of 15 residues. Germline assignment: CDR1 ENHRY and CDR2 SYGVKD.

This chain connects TRBV3-1 (or the pseudogene TRBV3-2) to TRBJ2-7; no clear D gene. V was trimmed by 0 bases and J by 7 bases, leaving 13 bases between them. There are 14 residues in the CDR3. Germline V CDR1 and CDR2: LGHDT, YNNKEL (reference sequence). CDR3 residues: CASSQDATSREQYF. Here the CDR3 DNA reads TGTGCCAGCAGCCAAGATGCGACTTCCCGGGAGCAGTACTTC.

V is TRBV4-2 and J is TRBJ2-1, with a tentative D call TRBD2 (5 bases). The germline V gene encodes CDR1 LGHNA and CDR2 YNFKEQ. CDR3 length: 17 residues. Trimming removed 0 bases at V and 1 base at J, with 13 bases between. The CDR3 loop reads CASSQEPFSGSYNEQFF. The DNA of the CDR3 is TGTGCCAGCAGCCAAGAACCCTTCAGCGGATCCTACAATGAGCAGTTCTTC.

The genes are TRBV6-2 or TRBV6-3 and TRBJ2-5, with D perhaps TRBD2 (6 bases). V was cut by 5 bases and J by 7 bases, with 20 bases left in between. The germline V gene encodes CDR1 MNHEY and CDR2 SVGEGT. CDR3 length equals 15 residues. The CDR3 here is CASSDPGLRLVTQYF. The CDR3 nucleotides are TGTGCCAGCAGTGACCCGGGACTCCGGTTGGTGACCCAGTACTTC.

There are a few counts of this clone. V usage is TRBV24-1 and J usage is TRBJ2-2; 9 bases agree with TRBD2. After removal of 2 bases from V and 6 bases from J, the junction contained 6 bases not matched to a gene. This CDR3 has 16 residues. From germline, CDR1 is KGHDR and CDR2 SFDVKD. The CDR3 loop is CATSDSGGRASGELFF. CDR3 in DNA: TGTGCCACCAGTGATTCAGGCGGGAGGGCCTCCGGGGAGCTGTTTTTT.

The chain carries TRBV6-1 and TRBJ1-4, with D perhaps TRBD1 (5 bases). This CDR3 region has 15 residues. Germline values: CDR1 MNHNS, CDR2 SASEGT. The V gene lost 3 bases and the J gene lost 7 bases, with 15 bases spanning the gap. CDR3 sequence (DNA): TGTGCCAGCAGTGACAGATGGGGGGGAGGTGAAAAACTGTTTTTT. Its translation: CASSDRWGGGEKLFF.

A single count supports this clone. This chain joins TRBV4-3 and TRBJ1-6; D ambiguous. Germline CDR1 is LGHNA and CDR2 is YSLEER. V was cut by 0 bases and J by 6 bases, with 9 bases left in between. The CDR3 spans 15 residues. The CDR3 nucleotides read TGCGCCAGCAGCCAAGATCCGGTCTTTAATTCACCCCTCCACTTT. Protein sequence: CASSQDPVFNSPLHF.

The CDR3 protein is CASSATGGRGEETQYF. DNA of the CDR3: TGTGCCAGCAGCGCGACAGGGGGCAGGGGGGAAGAGACCCAGTACTTC. J is TRBJ2-5 and V is TRBV9; 10 nucleotides line up with TRBD1. J gave up 3 bases and V 3 bases, and 8 bases lay outside the gene matches. The CDR3 is 16 residues long. Germline V gene lookup returns CDR1 SGDLS and CDR2 YYNGEE.

The V and J genes are TRBV19 and TRBJ1-3; D perhaps matches TRBD1 (5 bases). The germline CDR1 and CDR2 sequences are LNHDA and SQIVND (reference sequence). The ends were cut back, 4 bases at V and 0 bases at J, with 10 bases in the middle. CDR3 size: 15 residues. CDR3 nucleotide sequence: TGTGCCAGTAGTAGGGACTCAAGCTCTGGAAACACCATATATTTT. Translated, it gives CASSRDSSSGNTIYF.

V gene TRBV9 combines with J gene TRBJ2-1; D is ambiguous. V shed 4 bases and J shed 8 bases, with 16 bases lying between them. The CDR3 extends over 14 amino acids. Per germline, CDR1 SGDLS and CDR2 YYNGEE. In DNA form, the CDR3 reads TGTGCCAGCAGCATTCAAACGGGTGGCGATGAGCAGTTCTTC. Translation: CASSIQTGGDEQFF.